This T cell receptor (beta chain) was documented in a study of regulatory T cells in long-lasting Graves disease. The study, taken as a whole, reports: Study was limited to peripheral blood, excluding thyroid tissue.

Time point here: persistent/refractory GD, antithyroid drugs over 5 years with positive TRAb. RNA isolated from PBMCs was used to make the TCR library. Collection of peripheral blood (roughly 9.8 milliliters) was done using EDTA tubes. This clonotype showed up many times. Its specificity is unknown. Germline CDR1 is SGHVS and CDR2 is FQNEAQ. There are 15 residues in the CDR3. Trimming pared 5 bases from V and 4 bases from J, leaving 17 bases between. iRepertoire HTBI primers and Arm-PCR of CDR3 regions built TCR beta libraries. Each CDR3 protein gets one entry after TCRdb re-called the multiplex PCR reads with MiXCR. This sample has almost 350,000 distinct CDR3 sequences, with around a fifth found just once.

This receptor was taken from a female donor with Graves disease. The V gene is TRBV7-8, the J gene TRBJ1-2, with D maybe TRBD1 (5 bases). Specimen: peripheral blood mononuclear cells (PBMCs), collected when the disease was refractory, from a patient treated with antithyroid drugs. CDR3 region: CASSRGLRGTYGYTF. CDR3 coding DNA: TGTGCCAGCAGCCGGGGATTGCGGGGGACCTATGGCTACACCTTC.